Each of the 24 T cell receptor beta chains below was sequenced from the same sample in a study of technical replicates of blood from several donors (dated by TCRdb to the late 2010s). Library preparation was by the immunoSEQ multiplex PCR assay. The source is immuneACCESS, and TCRdb retained only in-frame sequences with V and J called. Part of the clones is not carried over; for the studies checked, unresolved V genes explain less than half of this, and the remainder is unexplained. A total of about 68,000 clones appear in this sample, 95% to 97% of them only once. Clones ranked in the top ten supply roughly 0.25% of the sample. What was sequenced was T cells isolated from PBMCs. Source of these receptors: a human donor in good health.

CDR3 sequence (DNA): TGTGCCTGGAAGATGGACAGGGGTTACGCAACTAATGAAAAACTGTTTTTT. This encodes CAWKMDRGYATNEKLFF. The chain recombines TRBV30 with TRBJ1-4; 9 bases match TRBD1. J gave up 0 bases and V 4 bases, and 9 bases lay outside the gene matches. This CDR3 is built from 17 residues. The germline V gene encodes CDR1 GTSNPN and CDR2 SVGIG (reference sequence).

V usage is TRBV6-5 and J usage is TRBJ2-3; 8 nucleotides match TRBD1. The CDR3 runs 14 residues. Germline CDR1 is MNHEY and CDR2 is SVGAGI. V dropped 8 bases and J dropped 5; count of bases not matched to a gene: 9. In nucleotides, the CDR3 is TGTGCCAGCTCCAGCGACAGGGGACGAGATACGCAGTATTTT. This encodes CASSSDRGRDTQYF.

This clone was observed once. The V gene is TRBV28, the J gene TRBJ2-1; D possibly corresponds to TRBD1 (7 bases). Trimming took 1 base from V and 4 from J, leaving 14 bases between them. Germline V gene lookup returns CDR1 MDHEN and CDR2 SYDVKM. CDR3 size: 16 residues. The CDR3 DNA follows: TGTGCCAGCAGTTTATCATCAGGGGGGTCTTACAATGAGCAGTTCTTC. It is translated as CASSLSSGGSYNEQFF.

This chain joins TRBV11-3 and TRBJ1-1, with TRBD1 as a possible D gene (5 bases). The V end lost 9 bases, the J end lost 4 bases, and 15 bases lay between the germline ends. The CDR3 length is 13 residues. Germline V gene lookup returns CDR1 SGHNT and CDR2 YENEEA. The CDR3 region has the DNA TGTGCCAGTACTAGGGACTCGGGCACTGAAGCTTTCTTT. Encoded protein: CASTRDSGTEAFF.

V is TRBV6-1 and J is TRBJ2-5; D not certain. CDR1 MNHNS and CDR2 SASEGT come from the germline V gene. This CDR3 has 13 amino acids. Trimming took off 4 bases at V and 5 bases at J, with 11 bases between the two ends. CDR3 residues: CASSVLTPETQYF. The CDR3 DNA reads TGTGCCAGCAGTGTCCTAACCCCGGAGACCCAGTACTTC.

The gene calls are TRBV7-2 and TRBJ1-4; D is uncertain. CDR3 length: 14 amino acids. The V end lost 6 bases, the J end lost 8 bases, and 16 bases lay between the germline ends. The germline CDR1 and CDR2 sequences are SGHTA and FQGNSA. In nucleotides, the CDR3 is TGTGCCAGCAGTTTTCTTAGCGATAAAGAAAAACTGTTTTTT. Translation gives CASSFLSDKEKLFF.

The chain is built from TRBV18 and TRBJ2-2; D may be TRBD2 (7 bases). The V and J ends lost 6 bases and 3 bases respectively, with 11 bases between them. The CDR3 is 14 residues long. Germline values: CDR1 KGHSH, CDR2 LQKENI. CDR3 in amino acids: CASSIGGHTGELFF. The CDR3 bases are TGTGCCAGCTCCATCGGGGGGCACACCGGGGAGCTGTTTTTT.

The rearrangement uses TRBV9 and TRBJ2-3; 14 bases line up with TRBD2. This CDR3 has 18 amino acids. Germline CDR1 reads SGDLS; CDR2 reads YYNGEE. V shed 3 bases, J shed 5 bases, and the junction held 11 bases outside the gene matches. The CDR3 loop reads CASSDRLAGGPGVDTQYF. CDR3 nucleotide sequence: TGTGCCAGCAGCGACAGACTAGCGGGAGGGCCGGGAGTAGATACGCAGTATTTT. The complete variable domain, with remaining parts taken from reference TRBV9 and TRBJ2-3, reads DSGVTQTPKHLITATGQRVTLRCSPRSGDLSVYWYQQSLDQGLQFLIQYYNGEERAKGNILERFSAQQFPDLHSELNLSSLELGDSALYFCASSDRLAGGPGVDTQYFGPGTRLTVL.

The V and J genes are TRBV7-2 and TRBJ2-7; TRBD2 is a possible D gene (6 bases). V was clipped by 3 bases and J by 1 base, with 16 bases between them. Germline loops: CDR1 SGHTA, CDR2 FQGNSA. The length of the CDR3 is 16 residues. The CDR3 nucleotides read TGTGCCAGCAGCTTGGCCGGAGCGGGTGGGTCCTACGAGCAGTACTTC. Translation gives CASSLAGAGGSYEQYF.

This clone is a singleton in its sample. The CDR3 DNA reads as TGTGCCAGCATTTTACAGGGGCGAGCAGATACGCAGTATTTT. This encodes CASILQGRADTQYF. The chain carries TRBV7-8 and TRBJ2-3; 7 nucleotides line up with TRBD1. CDR3 length: 14 amino acids. Germline V gene sequence: CDR1 SGHVS, CDR2 FQNEAQ. The V segment lost 7 bases and the J segment 4 bases; nucleotides outside the gene matches: 8.

V usage is TRBV7-9 and J usage is TRBJ2-1; 8 nucleotides line up with TRBD1. Germline assignment: CDR1 SEHNR and CDR2 FQNEAQ (reference sequence). V lost 4 bases to trimming and J lost 9 bases; unmatched junction nucleotides: 11. CDR3 size: 15 residues. The CDR3 coding sequence is TGTGCCAGCAGCTCATCCGGACAGGGTCACATTGAGCAGTTCTTC. Residues: CASSSSGQGHIEQFF.

The chain uses TRBV9 and TRBJ1-1; D is unclear. The CDR3 is 13 residues long. Trimming took 2 bases from V and 2 from J, leaving 7 bases between them. Germline CDR1 SGDLS, CDR2 YYNGEE. As DNA, the CDR3 is TGTGCCAGCAGCGTCTGGGCAAACACTGAAGCTTTCTTT. It yields the protein CASSVWANTEAFF. Full variable domain (outside the CDR3, taken from reference TRBV9 and TRBJ1-1): DSGVTQTPKHLITATGQRVTLRCSPRSGDLSVYWYQQSLDQGLQFLIQYYNGEERAKGNILERFSAQQFPDLHSELNLSSLELGDSALYFCASSVWANTEAFFGQGTRLTVV.

This chain links TRBV5-4 with TRBJ2-5, with TRBD2 matching 8 bases. Trimming at V came to 1 base and at J to 2 bases, leaving 4 bases not matched to a gene. Germline assignment: CDR1 SGHNT and CDR2 YYREEE (reference sequence). CDR3 size: 15 residues. The CDR3: CASSLTSGVQETQYF. CDR3 bases: TGTGCCAGCAGCTTGACTAGCGGAGTACAAGAGACCCAGTACTTC. Full variable domain (remainder filled in from reference TRBV5-4 and TRBJ2-5): ETGVTQSPTHLIKTRGQQVTLRCSSQSGHNTVSWYQQALGQGPQFIFQYYREEENGRGNFPPRFSGLQFPNYSSELNVNALELDDSALYLCASSLTSGVQETQYFGPGTRLLVL.

The chain combines TRBV20-1 with TRBJ1-3; D not resolved. Germline CDR1 DFQATT, CDR2 SNEGSKA (reference sequence). The V end lost 6 bases, the J end lost 8 bases, and 11 bases lay between the germline ends. This CDR3 is 11 amino acids long. CDR3 residues: CSAHRGDTIYF. In DNA form, the CDR3 reads TGCAGTGCACACCGGGGAGACACCATATATTTT.

The chain combines TRBV5-1 with TRBJ1-5, with D possibly being TRBD1 (5 bases). From germline, CDR1 is SGHRS and CDR2 YFSETQ. This CDR3 spans 15 amino acids. V gave up 0 bases and J gave up 0 bases, with 7 bases separating them. The CDR3, as DNA: TGCGCCAGCAGCTTGGAGGGGTATAGCAATCAGCCCCAGCATTTT. Amino acid sequence: CASSLEGYSNQPQHF.

The V gene is TRBV29-1, the J gene TRBJ1-1; D ambiguous. The CDR3 extends over 12 amino acids. The V gene's germline CDR1 is SQVTM and CDR2 ANQGSEA. For the CDR3, the DNA is TGCATGCATTGGACTCAGTATGGAGAAGCTTTCTTT. This translates into CMHWTQYGEAFF.

The J gene is TRBJ1-2, the V gene TRBV7-9, with 10 bases matching TRBD1. Germline V gene lookup returns CDR1 SEHNR and CDR2 FQNEAQ (reference sequence). The CDR3 sequence is 14 residues long. V lost 1 base and J lost 8; bases outside the gene matches: 4. CDR3 nucleotides: TGTGCCAGCAGCTTAGGACAGGGGGCGAGAGGCTACACCTTC. Translating it yields CASSLGQGARGYTF.

The chain joins TRBV5-6 to TRBJ1-1; D not certain. V shed 0 bases and J shed 4 bases, with 10 bases lying between them. The CDR3 spans 14 residues. CDR1 SGHDT and CDR2 YYEEEE come from the germline V gene. CDR3 nucleotides: TGTGCCAGCAGCTTGGGAGAGGTTGGCACTGAAGCTTTCTTT. This encodes CASSLGEVGTEAFF.

This clone has more than one count but fewer than ten. The chain employs TRBV28 and TRBJ1-5; 8 bases map to TRBD1. Germline CDR1 reads MDHEN; CDR2 reads SYDVKM. The length of the CDR3 is 15 residues. Trimming cost V 4 bases and J 0 bases; bases outside gene matches: 2. The CDR3 spells CASSWDRYSNQPQHF. The CDR3 nucleotides are TGTGCCAGCAGTTGGGACAGGTATAGCAATCAGCCCCAGCATTTT.

This rearrangement joins TRBV27 to TRBJ2-5; 9 bases are a match to TRBD2. Germline trimming cut 3 bases from V and 5 bases from J; bases unmatched to any gene: 1. This CDR3 has 13 residues. CDR1 is MNHEY and CDR2 is SMNVEV in the germline V gene (reference sequence). The CDR3 DNA reads TGTGCCAGCAGTTTGGGACTAGCCGAGACCCAGTACTTC. Amino acid sequence: CASSLGLAETQYF.

The gene calls are TRBV7-2 and TRBJ1-3; D may be TRBD1 (5 bases). V lost 5 bases and J 3 bases, leaving 14 bases between the germline ends. The CDR3 loop spans 15 amino acids. CDR1 is SGHTA and CDR2 is FQGNSA in the germline V gene. The CDR3 loop is CASSPLSGFGNTIYF. CDR3 coding DNA: TGTGCCAGCAGCCCCCTTTCAGGGTTTGGAAACACCATATATTTT.

The chain is built from TRBV5-1 and TRBJ1-2; TRBD1 might be the D (6 bases). The CDR3 has 16 amino acids. Germline CDR1 is SGHRS and CDR2 is YFSETQ. With 5 bases removed from V and 2 bases from J, the gap between germline ends came to 19 bases. CDR3 protein: CASRNPGQGLNYGYTF. The DNA of the CDR3 is TGCGCCAGCAGGAACCCGGGACAAGGACTCAACTATGGCTACACCTTC.

The chain has TRBV5-8 and TRBJ2-7; 7 nucleotides line up with TRBD1. CDR3 length equals 15 residues. Germline-derived CDR1 and CDR2 are SGHTS and YDEGEE. V shed 1 base, J shed 2 bases, and the junction held 6 bases outside the gene matches. CDR3 in DNA: TGTGCCAGCAGCTTGTTAAGGGGGCAAGCCTACGAGCAGTACTTC. It translates to CASSLLRGQAYEQYF.

The table lists this clone with a count of one. The chain recombines TRBV11-3 with TRBJ2-7; a possible D gene is TRBD1 (6 bases). The germline V and J ends were trimmed by 5 bases and 0 bases, with 14 bases remaining between them. The CDR3 runs to 15 residues. Germline-derived CDR1 and CDR2 are SGHNT and YENEEA. In DNA, the CDR3 is TGTGCCAGCAGCAAGACCCGGGACAACTCCTACGAGCAGTACTTC. This translates into CASSKTRDNSYEQYF.